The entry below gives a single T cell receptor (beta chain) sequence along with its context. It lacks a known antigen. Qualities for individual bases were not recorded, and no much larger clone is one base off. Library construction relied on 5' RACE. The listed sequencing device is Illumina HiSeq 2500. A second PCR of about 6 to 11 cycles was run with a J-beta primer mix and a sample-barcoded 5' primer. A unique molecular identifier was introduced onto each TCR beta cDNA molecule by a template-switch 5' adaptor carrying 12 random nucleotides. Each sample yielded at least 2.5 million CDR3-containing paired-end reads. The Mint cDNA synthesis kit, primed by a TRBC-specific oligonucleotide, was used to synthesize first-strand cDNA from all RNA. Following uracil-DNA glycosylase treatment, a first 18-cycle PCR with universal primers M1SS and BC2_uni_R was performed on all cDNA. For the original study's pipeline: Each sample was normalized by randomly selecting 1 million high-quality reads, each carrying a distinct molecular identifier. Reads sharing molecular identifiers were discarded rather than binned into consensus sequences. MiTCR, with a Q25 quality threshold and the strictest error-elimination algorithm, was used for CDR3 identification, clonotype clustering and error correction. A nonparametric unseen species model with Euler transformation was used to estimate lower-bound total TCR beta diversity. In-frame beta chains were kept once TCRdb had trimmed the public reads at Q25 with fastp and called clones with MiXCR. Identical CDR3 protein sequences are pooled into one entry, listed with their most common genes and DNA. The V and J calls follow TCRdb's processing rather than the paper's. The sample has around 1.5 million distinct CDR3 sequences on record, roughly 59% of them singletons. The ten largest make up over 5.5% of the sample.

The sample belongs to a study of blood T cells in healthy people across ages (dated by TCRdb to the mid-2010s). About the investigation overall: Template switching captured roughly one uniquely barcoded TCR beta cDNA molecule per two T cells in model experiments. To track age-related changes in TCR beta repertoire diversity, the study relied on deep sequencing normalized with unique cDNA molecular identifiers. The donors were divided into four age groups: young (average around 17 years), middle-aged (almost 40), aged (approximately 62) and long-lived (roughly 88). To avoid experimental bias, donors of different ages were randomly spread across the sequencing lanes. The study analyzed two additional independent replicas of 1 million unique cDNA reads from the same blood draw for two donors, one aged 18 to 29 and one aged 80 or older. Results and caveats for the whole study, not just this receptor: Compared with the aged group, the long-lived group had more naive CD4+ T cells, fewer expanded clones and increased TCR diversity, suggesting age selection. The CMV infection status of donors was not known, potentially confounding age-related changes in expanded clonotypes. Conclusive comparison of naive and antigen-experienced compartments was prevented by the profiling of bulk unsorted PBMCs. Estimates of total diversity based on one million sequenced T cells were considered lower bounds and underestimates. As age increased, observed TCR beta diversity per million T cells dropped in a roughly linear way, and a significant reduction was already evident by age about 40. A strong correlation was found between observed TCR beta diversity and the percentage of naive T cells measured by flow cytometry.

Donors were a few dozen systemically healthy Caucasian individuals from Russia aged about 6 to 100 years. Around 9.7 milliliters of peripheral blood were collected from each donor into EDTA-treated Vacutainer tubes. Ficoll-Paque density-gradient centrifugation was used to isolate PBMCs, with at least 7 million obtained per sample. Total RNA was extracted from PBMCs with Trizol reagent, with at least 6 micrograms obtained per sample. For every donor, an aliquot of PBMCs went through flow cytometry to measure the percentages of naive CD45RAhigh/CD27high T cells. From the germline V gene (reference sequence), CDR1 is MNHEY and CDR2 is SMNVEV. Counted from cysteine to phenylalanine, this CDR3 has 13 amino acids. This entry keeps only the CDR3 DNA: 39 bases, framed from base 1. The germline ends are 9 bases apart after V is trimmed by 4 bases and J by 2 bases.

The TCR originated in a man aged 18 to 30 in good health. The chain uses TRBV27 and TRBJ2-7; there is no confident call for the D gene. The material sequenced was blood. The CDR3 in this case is CASSSSMAYEQYF. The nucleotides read TGTGCCAGCAGTTCATCGATGGCCTACGAGCAGTACTTC.